Ten or more counts support the clone carrying this TCR beta chain. This specimen comes from a study of T-cell reconstitution after alpha-beta-depleted transplantation in children. Preparation of the TCRbeta library was carried out with unique molecular identifiers. TCRdb re-called the PCR reads with MiXCR, one entry per CDR3 protein. Of about 240,000 distinct CDR3 sequences listed, roughly 26% are singletons. The CDR3 runs to 12 residues. Per germline, CDR1 MNHEY and CDR2 SVGAGI. Deletions cut 6 bases from V and 5 bases from J, with 8 bases between. Sequences were derived from PBMCs, sampled before TCRalphabeta/CD19-depleted stem cell transplant. The clonotype comes from a girl aged 2 to 10 with Fanconi anemia, due to receive a stem cell transplant. The genes are TRBV6-5 and TRBJ1-3; D not certain. The CDR3: CASRGYRNTIYF. CDR3 coding DNA: TGTGCCAGCAGGGGGTATCGAAACACCATATATTTT.